The 16 T cell receptor beta chains listed next were all sequenced from one sample in a study of PD-1 blockade in classical Hodgkin lymphoma. TCRdb's table, derived via immunoSEQ multiplex PCR, lists solely in-frame clones and lacks some. The table lists about 29,000 clones, just over 70% of them singletons, with less than 4% in the top ten. All trial patients relapsed after autologous stem cell transplantation. Sequencing used peripheral blood mononuclear cells (PBMCs), obtained before the second cycle of nivolumab. These TCRs come from a human donor with classical Hodgkin lymphoma.

The rearrangement uses TRBV11-1 and TRBJ2-1; D not resolved. The CDR3 extends over 12 amino acids. CDR1 and CDR2 (germline): SGHAT, FQDESV (reference sequence). V was shortened by 5 bases and J by 9 bases, with 11 bases between the two germline ends. Here the CDR3 DNA reads TGTGCCAGCAGCCCATGGGAAGGTGAGCAGTTCTTC. The encoded protein is CASSPWEGEQFF. Full variable domain (missing parts from reference TRBV11-1 and TRBJ2-1): EAEVAQSPRYKITEKSQAVAFWCDPISGHATLYWYRQILGQGPELLVQFQDESVVDDSQLPKDRFSAERLKGVDSTLKIQPAELGDSAMYLCASSPWEGEQFFGPGTRLTVL.

CDR3: CASSYRARVYEQYF. CDR3 sequence (DNA): TGTGCCAGCAGTTACAGGGCCAGGGTATACGAGCAGTACTTC. The rearrangement joins TRBV6-5 to TRBJ2-7; perhaps TRBD1 as D (5 bases). There are 14 residues in the CDR3. The V end lost 2 bases, the J end lost 4 bases, and 12 bases lay between the germline ends. Germline assignment: CDR1 MNHEY and CDR2 SVGAGI.

V and J are TRBV7-9 and TRBJ2-1; D tentatively reads TRBD1 or TRBD2 (7 bases each). V gave up 4 bases and J gave up 9 bases, with 22 bases separating them. CDR3 length: 16 amino acids. Germline CDR1 is SEHNR and CDR2 is FQNEAQ (reference sequence). CDR3 DNA sequence: TGTGCCAGCAGCTCCCCCCCGACGGCAGGGGGGGGTGAGCAGTTCTTC. It is translated as CASSSPPTAGGGEQFF.

The gene calls are TRBV30 and TRBJ1-2; 9 bases align to TRBD1. This CDR3 contains 14 residues. V was clipped by 5 bases and J by 4 bases; unmatched bases: 8. CDR1 is GTSNPN, CDR2 SVGIG, per germline (reference sequence). CDR3 nucleotide sequence: TGTGCCTGGGGACGGGGACAGGGAGGCTATGGCTACACCTTC. Its translation is CAWGRGQGGYGYTF.

The chain carries TRBV19 and TRBJ1-5, with 9 bases matching TRBD1. CDR1 is LNHDA and CDR2 is SQIVND in the germline V gene (reference sequence). V lost 7 bases and J lost 6; bases outside the gene matches: 13. The CDR3 extends over 16 amino acids. Written as DNA, the CDR3 is TGTGCCAGTACAAACGTGGGACAGGGTTTTGGTCAGCCCCAGCATTTT. Encoded protein: CASTNVGQGFGQPQHF.

V and J are TRBV14 and TRBJ2-7, with a possible D match to TRBD2 (6 bases). Trimming removed 4 bases at V and 1 base at J, with 8 bases between. The CDR3 is made up of 13 amino acids. Per germline, CDR1 SGHDN and CDR2 FVKESK. CDR3 sequence: CASSLTRSYEQYF. CDR3 coding DNA: TGTGCCAGCAGCCTGACTAGATCCTACGAGCAGTACTTC.

This clone appeared once. This chain links TRBV9 with TRBJ1-2, with D possibly matching TRBD1 (6 bases). Trimming removed 2 bases from V and 14 bases from J, with 19 bases in between. The CDR3 spans 13 residues. The germline V gene has CDR1 SGDLS and CDR2 YYNGEE. The CDR3 here is CASSVFEGGVGTF. CDR3 DNA sequence: TGTGCCAGCAGCGTCTTTGAGGGGGGCGTCGGAACCTTC.

This clone was found a few times. The chain employs TRBV7-2 and TRBJ1-3; 10 positions match TRBD1. The germline gives CDR1 SGHTA, CDR2 FQGNSA. The CDR3 runs to 14 residues. V lost 4 bases and J lost 7; bases outside the gene matches: 4. The CDR3 region has the DNA TGTGCCAGCAGCTCGACAGGGGGCAGGAACACCATATATTTT. Translated, it gives CASSSTGGRNTIYF. Combining the CDR3 with reference TRBV7-2 and TRBJ1-3 gives the whole variable domain GAGVSQSPSNKVTEKGKDVELRCDPISGHTALYWYRQSLGQGLEFLIYFQGNSAPDKSGLPSDRFSAERTGGSVSTLTIQRTQQEDSAVYLCASSSTGGRNTIYFGEGSWLTVV.

V gene TRBV4-1 combines with J gene TRBJ1-4, with D unresolved. From germline, CDR1 is MGHRA and CDR2 YSYEKL. V was pared by 6 bases and J by 4 bases, with 24 bases between. The CDR3 sequence is 18 residues long. The CDR3 DNA reads as TGCGCCAGCAGTCCGTTTGACCTCGAACTGCAGCATAATGAAAAACTGTTTTTT. Its protein product is CASSPFDLELQHNEKLFF.

This clone was detected only a few times. The CDR3 region has the DNA TGTGCCTGGAGTGTAGGGCAGGCTTATTCACCCCTCCACTTT. This sequence encodes CAWSVGQAYSPLHF. The chain combines TRBV30 with TRBJ1-6; D is unclear. Looked up from germline, CDR1 is GTSNPN and CDR2 is SVGIG (reference sequence). Trimming left V 0 bases short and J 8 bases short, with 11 bases between. CDR3 length: 14 amino acids.

The chain couples TRBV29-1 to TRBJ2-3; D might be TRBD2 (7 bases). This CDR3 has 15 residues. CDR1 and CDR2 from the germline V gene are SQVTM and ANQGSEA. V lost 6 bases and J 4 bases, leaving 20 bases between the germline ends. CDR3 in amino acids: CSVGRGGLYSDTQYF. The CDR3 DNA reads TGCAGCGTGGGAAGGGGGGGCCTTTATTCAGATACGCAGTATTTT.

The gene calls are TRBV30 and TRBJ2-1; D assignment may be TRBD1 or TRBD2 (5 bases each). Germline V gene data show CDR1 as GTSNPN and CDR2 as SVGIG (reference sequence). Trimming took 7 bases from V and 1 from J, leaving 23 bases between them. The CDR3 is 17 residues long. For the CDR3, the DNA is TGTGCCTCCGCAATCGGGACCGCTATACTTTCCTACAATGAGCAGTTCTTC. Residues: CASAIGTAILSYNEQFF.

This chain joins TRBV19 and TRBJ1-5, with TRBD1 matching 9 bases. This CDR3 region has 15 residues. Per the germline V gene, CDR1 is LNHDA and CDR2 is SQIVND (reference sequence). J lost 1 base, V lost 5 bases, and 3 bases had no gene match. CDR3 coding DNA: TGTGCCAGTAGTTTGGGACAGGGCAGCAATCAGCCCCAGCATTTT. It yields the protein CASSLGQGSNQPQHF.

The gene calls are TRBV28 and TRBJ1-2, with D possibly TRBD1 on 5 matching bases. The germline V gene has CDR1 MDHEN and CDR2 SYDVKM. The CDR3 is 15 residues long. Trimming stripped 3 bases from V and 2 bases from J, with 13 bases between. CDR3 residues: CASSLAQGPNYGYTF. As DNA, the CDR3 is TGTGCCAGCAGTTTGGCGCAGGGTCCCAACTATGGCTACACCTTC.

This chain uses TRBV30 with TRBJ1-5; TRBD1 matches 10 bases. J lost 2 bases, V lost 1 base, and 2 bases had no gene match. Germline V gives CDR1 GTSNPN, CDR2 SVGIG (reference sequence). The CDR3 extends over 15 amino acids. CDR3 coding DNA: TGTGCCTGGAGTGCCGGGACAGGGGGCAATCAGCCCCAGCATTTT. It codes for CAWSAGTGGNQPQHF.

This chain joins TRBV5-4 and TRBJ2-3; TRBD2 aligns across 7 bases. The J segment lost 8 bases and the V segment lost 4 bases, leaving 16 bases of the junction unmatched. Germline V CDR1 and CDR2: SGHNT, YYREEE (reference sequence). This CDR3 has 16 amino acids. The CDR3 here is CASSPGGIEAQGTQYF. CDR3 nucleotides: TGTGCCAGCAGCCCGGGAGGTATAGAAGCCCAAGGTACGCAGTATTTT.